Shown below are 22 T cell receptor beta chains from a single sample sequenced in a study of beta chain features in type 1 diabetes. Study-wide findings and caveats: Shortening of TCRB CDR3s, moderate but significant, appeared in all four CD4+ subsets of Type 1 diabetes patients.

No antigen has been identified for these receptors. Every bit of the isolated RNA underwent reverse transcription, so sequencing read expressed TCRB transcripts. Repertoires were generated with immunoSEQ multiplex PCR, while TCRdb's copy carries only in-frame clones and drops some. The sample consists of a few hundred thousand clones, 14% to 15% of them appearing once. Sample: naive CD4+ T cells from blood. These receptors were taken from a man aged 18-30 years with type 1 diabetes.

The rearrangement links TRBV4-1 to TRBJ2-5, with D unresolved. There are 13 residues in the CDR3. The V gene's germline CDR1 is MGHRA and CDR2 YSYEKL. V gave up 0 bases and J gave up 3 bases, with 5 bases separating them. CDR3 residues: CASSQDVEETQYF. In DNA, the CDR3 is TGCGCCAGCAGCCAAGATGTAGAAGAGACCCAGTACTTC.

The chain has TRBV6-5 and TRBJ2-3, with unresolved D. This CDR3 is 12 amino acids long. V was cut by 6 bases and J by 6 bases, with 10 bases left in between. CDR1 is MNHEY and CDR2 is SVGAGI in the germline V gene. The CDR3 protein is CASRGNADTQYF. In DNA, the CDR3 is TGTGCCAGCAGGGGCAACGCCGATACGCAGTATTTT.

The chain uses TRBV5-1 and TRBJ2-3, with a tentative D call TRBD1 (5 bases). Germline loops: CDR1 SGHRS, CDR2 YFSETQ. CDR3 size: 13 residues. Trimming shortened V by 7 bases and J by 2 bases, and 11 bases separated the two germline ends. As DNA, the CDR3 is TGCGCCAGCTTTCAGACAGCCACAGATACGCAGTATTTT. Amino acid sequence: CASFQTATDTQYF.

This clone was seen only a few times. This chain joins TRBV5-1 and TRBJ2-3; D gene ambiguous. V gave up 0 bases and J gave up 7 bases, with 9 bases separating them. From germline, CDR1 is SGHRS and CDR2 YFSETQ. This CDR3 comprises 13 residues. The CDR3 spells CASSLGAPNTQYF. Here the CDR3 DNA reads TGCGCCAGCAGCTTGGGGGCACCTAATACGCAGTATTTT.

V gene TRBV15 combines with J gene TRBJ2-3, with 7 bases lining up with TRBD2. Per the germline V gene, CDR1 is LNHNV and CDR2 is YYDKDF (reference sequence). CDR3 length: 17 residues. J gave up 4 bases and V 1 base, and 11 bases lay outside the gene matches. The CDR3 DNA reads as TGTGCCACCAGCAGAGTGGAGCGGGGAGGGCTCGCAGATACGCAGTATTTT. It specifies CATSRVERGGLADTQYF.

The genes are TRBV15 and TRBJ2-7, with D tentatively TRBD1 (6 bases). Per the germline V gene, CDR1 is LNHNV and CDR2 is YYDKDF (reference sequence). The V end lost 2 bases, the J end lost 7 bases, and 18 bases lay between the germline ends. The CDR3 spans 15 residues. The CDR3 DNA sequence: TGTGCCACCAGCAGAAAAGGGGGTACAGGCTCGGAGCAGTACTTC. This sequence encodes CATSRKGGTGSEQYF.

This clone was seen a few times. The genes are TRBV30 and TRBJ2-1; D is perhaps TRBD2 (6 bases). The CDR3 loop spans 14 amino acids. Germline V CDR1 and CDR2: GTSNPN, SVGIG (reference sequence). V lost 0 bases, J lost 10 bases, and 16 bases lay in between. The CDR3 DNA reads TGTGCCTGGAGTGTAGGAGGGACCGTCAAGGAGCAGTTCTTC. It encodes CAWSVGGTVKEQFF.

The chain recombines TRBV29-1 with TRBJ2-1, with D tentatively TRBD1 (7 bases). Germline assignment: CDR1 SQVTM and CDR2 ANQGSEA. The CDR3 runs 13 residues. The V gene lost 4 bases and the J gene lost 6 bases, with 13 bases spanning the gap. This CDR3 reads CSVAQGGGNEQFF. The CDR3 DNA reads TGCAGCGTTGCGCAGGGGGGAGGCAATGAGCAGTTCTTC.

The chain recombines TRBV15 with TRBJ1-5, with TRBD1 identical over 11 bases. Germline V CDR1 and CDR2: LNHNV, YYDKDF (reference sequence). J was trimmed by 8 bases and V by 3 bases; bases with no gene match: 9. The CDR3 runs to 16 residues. As DNA, the CDR3 is TGTGCCACCAGCAGTTACCGGGACAGGGGGAGGGAGCCCCAGCATTTT. This sequence encodes CATSSYRDRGREPQHF.

This clone was recorded a few times. The chain links TRBV15 to TRBJ2-1; TRBD2 matches 11 bases. After removal of 0 bases from V and 10 bases from J, the junction contained 8 bases not matched to a gene. The CDR3 covers 16 residues. Germline CDR1 reads LNHNV; CDR2 reads YYDKDF (reference sequence). In DNA, the CDR3 is TGTGCCACCAGCAGAGAAGGGACTAGCGGAATAACGGAGCAGTTCTTC. This translates into CATSREGTSGITEQFF. Based on the CDR3 plus reference TRBV15 and TRBJ2-1, the full variable domain is DAMVIQNPRYQVTQFGKPVTLSCSQTLNHNVMYWYQQKSSQAPKLLFHYYDKDFNNEADTPDNFQSRRPNTSFCFLDIRSPGLGDTAMYLCATSREGTSGITEQFFGPGTRLTVL.

The V call is TRBV11-2, the J call TRBJ1-2, with 7 bases fitting TRBD1. From germline, CDR1 is SGHAT and CDR2 FQNNGV. The CDR3 has 16 amino acids. The V segment lost 4 bases and the J segment 0 bases; nucleotides outside the gene matches: 8. The DNA of the CDR3 is TGTGCCAGCAGCTCGACCAACAGGGGAACTAACTATGGCTACACCTTC. Translated: CASSSTNRGTNYGYTF. The full variable domain, completed using reference TRBV11-2 and TRBJ1-2, is EAGVAQSPRYKIIEKRQSVAFWCNPISGHATLYWYQQILGQGPKLLIQFQNNGVVDDSQLPKDRFSAERLKGVDSTLKIQPAKLEDSAVYLCASSSTNRGTNYGYTFGSGTRLTVV.

The V call is TRBV12-5, the J call TRBJ2-1, with 8 bases matching TRBD2. Germline V CDR1 and CDR2: LGHNT, FRNRAP. The V gene end was trimmed by 5 bases and the J gene end by 4 bases; junction bases not matched to a gene: 10. The CDR3 length is 16 residues. CDR3 region: CASGNRLAGKYNEQFF. As DNA, the CDR3 is TGTGCTAGTGGTAACAGGCTAGCGGGTAAATACAATGAGCAGTTCTTC.

The chain combines TRBV9 with TRBJ1-3; D is undetermined. CDR1 and CDR2 (germline): SGDLS, YYNGEE. This CDR3 region has 14 residues. Deletions cut 4 bases from V and 8 bases from J, with 16 bases between. CDR3 loop: CASSKSATRDTIYF. DNA of the CDR3: TGTGCCAGCAGCAAGAGCGCAACCCGGGACACCATATATTTT.

This clone was counted a few times. This rearrangement joins TRBV6-4 to TRBJ1-5, with a tentative D call TRBD1 (5 bases). This CDR3 has 13 amino acids. V was trimmed by 7 bases and J by 0 bases, leaving 7 bases between them. CDR1 MRHNA and CDR2 SNTAGT come from the germline V gene. The CDR3: CASTDSSNQPQHF. CDR3 in DNA: TGTGCCAGCACCGACAGTAGCAATCAGCCCCAGCATTTT.

CDR3 sequence reads: CASSLTGTGEGYTF. The DNA for the CDR3 is TGTGCCAGCAGCTTAACGGGGACAGGGGAGGGCTACACCTTC. The rearrangement joins TRBV7-2 to TRBJ1-2; 10 bases match TRBD1. CDR3 length equals 14 residues. V shed 2 bases, J shed 8 bases, and the junction held 5 bases outside the gene matches. Germline V lookup: CDR1 SGHTA, CDR2 FQGNSA.

The chain employs TRBV27 and TRBJ2-7, with 11 positions matching TRBD1. The trim removed 3 bases at V and 6 bases at J, leaving 7 bases unmatched. This CDR3 has 15 amino acids. Germline values: CDR1 MNHEY, CDR2 SMNVEV (reference sequence). The CDR3 sequence: CASSFHTGTGGEQYF. In DNA, the CDR3 is TGTGCCAGCAGTTTCCATACCGGGACAGGGGGCGAGCAGTACTTC.

The rearrangement joins TRBV5-1 to TRBJ2-7, with 12 bases fitting TRBD1. Germline V gives CDR1 SGHRS, CDR2 YFSETQ. J lost 5 bases, V lost 1 base, and 4 bases had no gene match. There are 15 residues in the CDR3. In nucleotides, the CDR3 is TGCGCCAGCAGCTTGACCGGGACAGGGGGCCACGAGCAGTACTTC. Translated: CASSLTGTGGHEQYF.

A few counts support this clone. The chain links TRBV27 to TRBJ2-7, with 7 bases identical to TRBD1. V dropped 5 bases and J dropped 9; count of bases not matched to a gene: 10. The length of the CDR3 is 13 residues. CDR1 is MNHEY and CDR2 is SMNVEV in the germline V gene (reference sequence). CDR3: CASSLRTGLGQYF. The CDR3 DNA follows: TGTGCCAGCAGTCTACGGACAGGTTTGGGGCAGTACTTC.

This clone was picked up a small number of times. The chain recombines TRBV7-2 with TRBJ2-5; perhaps TRBD1 as D (6 bases). Trimming left V 1 base short and J 7 bases short, with 16 bases between. The CDR3 extends over 15 amino acids. Germline V gene sequence: CDR1 SGHTA, CDR2 FQGNSA. Here the CDR3 DNA reads TGTGCCAGCAGCTTAGAAGCCGGCAGGGGTGGGACCCAGTACTTC. This encodes CASSLEAGRGGTQYF.

CDR3 sequence (DNA): TGCGCCAGCAGCCAAGATCGTGTTGGCGGGACAGTTGCCTACGAGCAGTACTTC. Protein sequence: CASSQDRVGGTVAYEQYF. The V call is TRBV4-1, the J call TRBJ2-7; perhaps TRBD1 as D (7 bases). This CDR3 has 18 amino acids. In germline, CDR1 is MGHRA, CDR2 YSYEKL. The V and J ends lost 0 bases and 2 bases respectively, with 20 bases between them.

The rearrangement links TRBV6-5 to TRBJ2-7, with TRBD2 identical over 8 bases. Germline CDR1 is MNHEY and CDR2 is SVGAGI. V was pared by 4 bases and J by 4 bases, with 9 bases of the junction left unmatched. The CDR3 consists of 15 residues. The CDR3 DNA reads as TGTGCCAGCAGTTCGGGGGGGACTAAAACTTACGAGCAGTACTTC. Its translation is CASSSGGTKTYEQYF.

This clone appeared a few times. The chain recombines TRBV7-9 with TRBJ1-2, with 7 positions matching TRBD1. J lost 7 bases, V lost 5 bases, and 7 bases had no gene match. Germline-derived CDR1 and CDR2 are SEHNR and FQNEAQ (reference sequence). The CDR3 spans 13 residues. The CDR3 here is CASSPDRVGGYTF. The CDR3, as DNA: TGTGCCAGCAGCCCCGACAGGGTTGGTGGCTACACCTTC.